The TCR beta chain under discussion was sequenced for a study of OX40 agonist ivuxolimab in advanced cancers. Broader study findings: Expansion of clones was among the lowest in partial responders at 0.1-3.0 mg/kg. CD4+ and CD8+ blood T cells expanded clonally by week 6 at 0.1 to 3.0 mg/kg.

Blood samples were obtained at baseline, cycle 4 day 1, and cycle 7 day 1. About this clone itself: Its antigen is as yet unknown.

The CDR3 sequence is 14 residues long. CDR1 and CDR2 (germline): MNHNY, SVGAGI (reference sequence). V lost 4 bases to trimming and J lost 10 bases; unmatched junction nucleotides: 10. Produced via immunoSEQ multiplex PCR; TCRdb's table is partial and in-frame only. The sample consists of about 93,000 clones, about 90% of them appearing once. V and J are TRBV6-6 and TRBJ1-5; 7 positions agree with TRBD1. Sequenced here: CD4+ or CD8+ T cells sorted from blood, sampled in a trial of the OX40 agonist ivuxolimab. The TCR originated in an adult with an advanced solid tumor such as melanoma, head and neck, liver or kidney cancer. CDR3 residues: CASSSRQGPKPQHF. Here the CDR3 DNA reads TGTGCCAGCAGTTCAAGACAGGGCCCTAAACCCCAGCATTTT.